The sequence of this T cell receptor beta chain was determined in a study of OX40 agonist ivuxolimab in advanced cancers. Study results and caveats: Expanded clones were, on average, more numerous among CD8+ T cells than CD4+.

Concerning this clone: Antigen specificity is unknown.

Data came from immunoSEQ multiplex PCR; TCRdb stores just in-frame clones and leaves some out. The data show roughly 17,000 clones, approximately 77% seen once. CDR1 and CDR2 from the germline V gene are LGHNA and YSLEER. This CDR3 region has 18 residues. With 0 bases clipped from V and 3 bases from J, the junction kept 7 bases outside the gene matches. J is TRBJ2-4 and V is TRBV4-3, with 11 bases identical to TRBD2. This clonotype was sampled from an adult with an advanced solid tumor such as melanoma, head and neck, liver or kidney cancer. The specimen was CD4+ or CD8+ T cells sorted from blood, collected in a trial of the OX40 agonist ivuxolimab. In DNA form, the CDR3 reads TGCGCCAGCAGCCAAGACCTTAGCGGGGGGGCCGGCAAAAACATTCAGTACTTC. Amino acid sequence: CASSQDLSGGAGKNIQYF.